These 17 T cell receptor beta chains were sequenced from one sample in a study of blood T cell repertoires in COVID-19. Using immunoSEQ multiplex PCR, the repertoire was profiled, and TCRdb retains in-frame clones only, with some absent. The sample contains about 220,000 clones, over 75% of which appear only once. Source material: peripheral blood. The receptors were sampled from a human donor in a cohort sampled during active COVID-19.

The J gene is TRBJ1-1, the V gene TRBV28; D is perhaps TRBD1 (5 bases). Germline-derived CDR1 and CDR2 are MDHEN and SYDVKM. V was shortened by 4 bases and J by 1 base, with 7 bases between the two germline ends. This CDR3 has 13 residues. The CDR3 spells CASSSTGNTEAFF. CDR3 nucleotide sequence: TGTGCCAGCAGTTCCACAGGGAACACTGAAGCTTTCTTT.

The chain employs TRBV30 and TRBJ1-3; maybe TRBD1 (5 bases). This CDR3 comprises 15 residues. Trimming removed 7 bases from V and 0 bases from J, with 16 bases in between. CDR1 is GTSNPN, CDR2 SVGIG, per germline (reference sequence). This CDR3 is CASQGGAFSGNTIYF. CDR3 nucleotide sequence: TGTGCCTCTCAGGGAGGGGCCTTCTCTGGAAACACCATATATTTT.

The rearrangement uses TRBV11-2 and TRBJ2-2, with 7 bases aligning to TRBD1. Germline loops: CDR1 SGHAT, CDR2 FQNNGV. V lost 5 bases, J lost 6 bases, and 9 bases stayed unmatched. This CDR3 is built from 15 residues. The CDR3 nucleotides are TGTGCCAGCAGCAAGACAGGGTCTATCGCCGGGGAGCTGTTTTTT. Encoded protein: CASSKTGSIAGELFF.

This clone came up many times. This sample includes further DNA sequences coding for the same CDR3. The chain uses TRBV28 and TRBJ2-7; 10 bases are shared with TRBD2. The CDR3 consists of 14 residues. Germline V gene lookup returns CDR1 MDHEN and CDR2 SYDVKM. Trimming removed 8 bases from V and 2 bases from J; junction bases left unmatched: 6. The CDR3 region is CASSWTSGAYEQYF. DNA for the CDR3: TGTGCCAGCTCTTGGACTAGCGGAGCCTACGAGCAGTACTTC.

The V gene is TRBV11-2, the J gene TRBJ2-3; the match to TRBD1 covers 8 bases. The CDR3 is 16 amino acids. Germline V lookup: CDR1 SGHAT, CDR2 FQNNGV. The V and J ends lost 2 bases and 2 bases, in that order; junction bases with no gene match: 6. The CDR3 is CASSLTSRGLTDTQYF. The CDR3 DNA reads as TGTGCCAGCAGCTTAACAAGCAGGGGGCTCACAGATACGCAGTATTTT. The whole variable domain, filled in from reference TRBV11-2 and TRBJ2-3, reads EAGVAQSPRYKIIEKRQSVAFWCNPISGHATLYWYQQILGQGPKLLIQFQNNGVVDDSQLPKDRFSAERLKGVDSTLKIQPAKLEDSAVYLCASSLTSRGLTDTQYFGPGTRLTVL.

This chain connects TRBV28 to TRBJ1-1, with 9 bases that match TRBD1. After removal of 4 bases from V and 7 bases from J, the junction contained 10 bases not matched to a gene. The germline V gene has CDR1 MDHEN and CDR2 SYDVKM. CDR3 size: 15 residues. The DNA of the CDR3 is TGTGCCAGCAGTTCGACCTCCGGGACAGGGTTTGAAGCTTTCTTT. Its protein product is CASSSTSGTGFEAFF. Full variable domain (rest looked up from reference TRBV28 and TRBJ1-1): DVKVTQSSRYLVKRTGEKVFLECVQDMDHENMFWYRQDPGLGLRLIYFSYDVKMKEKGDIPEGYSVSREKKERFSLILESASTNQTSMYLCASSSTSGTGFEAFFGQGTRLTVV.

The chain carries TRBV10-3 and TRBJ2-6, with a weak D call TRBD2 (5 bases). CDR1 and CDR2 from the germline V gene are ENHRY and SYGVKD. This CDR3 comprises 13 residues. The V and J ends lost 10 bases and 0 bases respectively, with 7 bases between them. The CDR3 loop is CATRGSGANVLTF. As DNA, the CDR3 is TGTGCCACCCGGGGCTCTGGGGCCAACGTCCTGACTTTC.

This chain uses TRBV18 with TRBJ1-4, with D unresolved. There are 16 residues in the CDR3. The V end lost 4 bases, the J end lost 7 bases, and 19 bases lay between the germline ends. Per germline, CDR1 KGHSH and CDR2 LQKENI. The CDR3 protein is CASSHAPLGGLEKLFF. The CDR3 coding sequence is TGTGCCAGCTCACACGCCCCGTTGGGTGGGCTTGAAAAACTGTTTTTT.

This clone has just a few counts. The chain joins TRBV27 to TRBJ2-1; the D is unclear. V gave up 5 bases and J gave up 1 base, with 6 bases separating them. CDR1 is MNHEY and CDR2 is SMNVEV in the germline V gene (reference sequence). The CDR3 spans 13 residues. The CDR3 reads CASSSRSYNEQFF. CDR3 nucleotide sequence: TGTGCCAGCAGTAGCCGTTCCTACAATGAGCAGTTCTTC.

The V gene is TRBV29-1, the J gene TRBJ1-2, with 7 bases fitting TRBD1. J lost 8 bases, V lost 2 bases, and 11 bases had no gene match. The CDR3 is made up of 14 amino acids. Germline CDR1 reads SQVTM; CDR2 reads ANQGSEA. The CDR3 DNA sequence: TGCAGCGTTGAATTTTTAGAGGGGGCGGAAGGCTACACCTTC. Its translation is CSVEFLEGAEGYTF.

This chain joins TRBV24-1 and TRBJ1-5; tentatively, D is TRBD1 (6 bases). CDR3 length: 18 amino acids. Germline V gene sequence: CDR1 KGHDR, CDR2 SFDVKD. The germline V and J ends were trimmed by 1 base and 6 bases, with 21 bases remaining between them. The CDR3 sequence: CATSDFYNARGAGQPQHF. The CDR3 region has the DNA TGTGCCACCAGTGATTTTTACAACGCGCGGGGGGCAGGTCAGCCCCAGCATTTT.

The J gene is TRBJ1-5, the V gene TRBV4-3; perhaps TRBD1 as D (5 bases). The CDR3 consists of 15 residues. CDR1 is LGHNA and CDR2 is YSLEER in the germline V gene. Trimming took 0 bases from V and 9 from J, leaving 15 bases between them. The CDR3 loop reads CASSQEAGQGRPQHF. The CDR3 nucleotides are TGCGCCAGCAGCCAAGAGGCAGGGCAGGGAAGGCCCCAGCATTTT.

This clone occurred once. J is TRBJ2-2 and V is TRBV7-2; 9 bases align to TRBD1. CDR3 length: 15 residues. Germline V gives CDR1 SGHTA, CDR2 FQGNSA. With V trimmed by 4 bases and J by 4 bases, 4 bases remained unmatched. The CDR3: CASSSGTGPTGELFF. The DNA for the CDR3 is TGTGCCAGCAGCTCCGGGACAGGGCCCACCGGGGAGCTGTTTTTT.

CDR3 amino acids: CASSPWDRGSNQPQHF. The CDR3 DNA reads TGTGCCAGCAGTCCGTGGGACAGGGGGAGCAATCAGCCCCAGCATTTT. This chain connects TRBV27 to TRBJ1-5; 11 bases agree with TRBD1. The CDR3 extends over 16 amino acids. The trim removed 5 bases at V and 1 base at J, leaving 4 bases unmatched. Germline-derived CDR1 and CDR2 are MNHEY and SMNVEV (reference sequence).

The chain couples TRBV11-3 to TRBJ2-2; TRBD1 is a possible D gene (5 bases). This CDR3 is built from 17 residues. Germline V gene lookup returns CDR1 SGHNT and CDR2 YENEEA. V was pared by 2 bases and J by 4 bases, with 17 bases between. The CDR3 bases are TGTGCCAGCAGCTTAAGGCGACCGACAGTAGGCACCGGGGAGCTGTTTTTT. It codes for CASSLRRPTVGTGELFF.

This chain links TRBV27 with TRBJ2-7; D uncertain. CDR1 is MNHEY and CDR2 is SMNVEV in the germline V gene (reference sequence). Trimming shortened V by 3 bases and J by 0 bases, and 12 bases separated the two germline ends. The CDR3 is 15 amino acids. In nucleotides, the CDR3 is TGTGCCAGCAGTTTCAGGTTCCCGTACTCCTACGAGCAGTACTTC. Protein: CASSFRFPYSYEQYF.

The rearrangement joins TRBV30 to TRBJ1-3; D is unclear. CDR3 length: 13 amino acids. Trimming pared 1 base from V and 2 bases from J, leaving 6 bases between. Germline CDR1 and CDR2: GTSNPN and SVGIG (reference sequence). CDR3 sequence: CAWSGRTGNTIYF. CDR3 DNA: TGTGCCTGGAGTGGGAGGACTGGAAACACCATATATTTT. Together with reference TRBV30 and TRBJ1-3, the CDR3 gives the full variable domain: SQTIHQWPATLVQPVGSPLSLECTVEGTSNPNLYWYRQAAGRGLQLLFYSVGIGQISSEVPQNLSASRPQDRQFILSSKKLLLSDSGFYLCAWSGRTGNTIYFGEGSWLTVV.